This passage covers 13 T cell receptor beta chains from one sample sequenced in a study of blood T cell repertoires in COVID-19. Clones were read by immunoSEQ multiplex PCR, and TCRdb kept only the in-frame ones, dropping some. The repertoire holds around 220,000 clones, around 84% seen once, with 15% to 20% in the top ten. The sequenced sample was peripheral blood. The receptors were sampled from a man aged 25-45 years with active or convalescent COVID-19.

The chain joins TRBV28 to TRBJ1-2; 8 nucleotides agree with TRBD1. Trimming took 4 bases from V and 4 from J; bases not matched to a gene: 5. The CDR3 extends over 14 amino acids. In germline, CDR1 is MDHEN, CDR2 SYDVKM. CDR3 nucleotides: TGTGCCAGCAGTTGGACAGGGCCCTCCTATGGCTACACCTTC. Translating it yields CASSWTGPSYGYTF.

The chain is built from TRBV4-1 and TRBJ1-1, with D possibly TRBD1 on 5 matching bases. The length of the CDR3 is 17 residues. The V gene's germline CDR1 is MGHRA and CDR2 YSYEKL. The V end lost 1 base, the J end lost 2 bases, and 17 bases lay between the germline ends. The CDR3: CASSQVLETEINTEAFF. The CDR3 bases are TGCGCCAGCAGCCAAGTCCTGGAGACAGAAATCAACACTGAAGCTTTCTTT.

CDR3 amino acids: CASGAMGQETQYF. CDR3 nucleotides: TGTGCCAGCGGGGCCATGGGCCAAGAGACCCAGTACTTC. The rearrangement uses TRBV9 and TRBJ2-5, with a tentative D call TRBD1 (5 bases). This CDR3 region has 13 residues. Germline CDR1 reads SGDLS; CDR2 reads YYNGEE. V gave up 7 bases and J gave up 1 base, with 11 bases separating them. Complete variable domain (other parts from reference TRBV9 and TRBJ2-5): DSGVTQTPKHLITATGQRVTLRCSPRSGDLSVYWYQQSLDQGLQFLIQYYNGEERAKGNILERFSAQQFPDLHSELNLSSLELGDSALYFCASGAMGQETQYFGPGTRLLVL.

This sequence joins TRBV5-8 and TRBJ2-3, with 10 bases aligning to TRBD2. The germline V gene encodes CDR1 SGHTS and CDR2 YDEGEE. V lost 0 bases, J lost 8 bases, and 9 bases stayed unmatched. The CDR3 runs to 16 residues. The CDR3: CASSLETLAGTLTQYF. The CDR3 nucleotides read TGTGCCAGCAGCTTGGAAACACTAGCGGGGACCCTTACGCAGTATTTT.

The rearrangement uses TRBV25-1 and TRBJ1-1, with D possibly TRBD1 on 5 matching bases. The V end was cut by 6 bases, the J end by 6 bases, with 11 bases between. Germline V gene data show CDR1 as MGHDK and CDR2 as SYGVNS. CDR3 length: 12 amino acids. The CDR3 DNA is TGTGCCAGCAGGGCCTGGGGGGCTGAAGCTTTCTTT. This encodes CASRAWGAEAFF.

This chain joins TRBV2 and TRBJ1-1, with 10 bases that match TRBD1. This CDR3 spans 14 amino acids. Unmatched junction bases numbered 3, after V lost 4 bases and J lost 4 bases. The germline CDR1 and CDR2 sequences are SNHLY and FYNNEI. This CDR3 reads CASSVGQGSTEAFF. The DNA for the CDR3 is TGTGCCAGCAGTGTGGGACAGGGGAGCACTGAAGCTTTCTTT.

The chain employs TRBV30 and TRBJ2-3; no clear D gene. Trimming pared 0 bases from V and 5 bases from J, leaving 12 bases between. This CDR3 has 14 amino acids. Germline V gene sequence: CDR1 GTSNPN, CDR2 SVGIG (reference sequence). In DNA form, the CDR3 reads TGTGCCTGGAGTGTTATGTCATTCGGAGATACGCAGTATTTT. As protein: CAWSVMSFGDTQYF.

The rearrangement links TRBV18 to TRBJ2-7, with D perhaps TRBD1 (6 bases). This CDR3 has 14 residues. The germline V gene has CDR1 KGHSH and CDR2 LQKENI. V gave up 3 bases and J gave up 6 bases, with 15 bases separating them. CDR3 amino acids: CASSPAQGQREQYF. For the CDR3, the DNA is TGTGCCAGCTCACCCGCGCAGGGGCAGCGCGAGCAGTACTTC.

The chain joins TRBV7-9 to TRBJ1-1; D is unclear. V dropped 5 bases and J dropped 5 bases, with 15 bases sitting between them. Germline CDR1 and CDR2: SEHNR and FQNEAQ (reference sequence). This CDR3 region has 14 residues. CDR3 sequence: CASSAAGSGTEAFF. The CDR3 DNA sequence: TGTGCCAGCAGCGCAGCCGGGTCGGGGACTGAAGCTTTCTTT.

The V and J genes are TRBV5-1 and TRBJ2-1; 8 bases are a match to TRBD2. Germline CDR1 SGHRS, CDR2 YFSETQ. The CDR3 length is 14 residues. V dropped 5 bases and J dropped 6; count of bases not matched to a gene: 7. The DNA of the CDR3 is TGCGCCAGCAGTTTGCGGGGGGATTTCAATGAGCAGTTCTTC. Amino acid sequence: CASSLRGDFNEQFF.

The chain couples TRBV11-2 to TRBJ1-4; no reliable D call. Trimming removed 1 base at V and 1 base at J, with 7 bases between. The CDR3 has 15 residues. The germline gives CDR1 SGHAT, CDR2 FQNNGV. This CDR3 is CASSLGGGTNEKLFF. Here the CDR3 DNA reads TGTGCCAGCAGCTTAGGTGGCGGAACTAATGAAAAACTGTTTTTT.

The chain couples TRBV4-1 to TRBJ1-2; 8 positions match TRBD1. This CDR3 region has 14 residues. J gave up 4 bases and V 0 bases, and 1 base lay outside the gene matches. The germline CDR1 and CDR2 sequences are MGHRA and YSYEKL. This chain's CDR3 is CASSQDTGGYGYTF. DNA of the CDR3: TGCGCCAGCAGCCAAGACACAGGGGGCTATGGCTACACCTTC.

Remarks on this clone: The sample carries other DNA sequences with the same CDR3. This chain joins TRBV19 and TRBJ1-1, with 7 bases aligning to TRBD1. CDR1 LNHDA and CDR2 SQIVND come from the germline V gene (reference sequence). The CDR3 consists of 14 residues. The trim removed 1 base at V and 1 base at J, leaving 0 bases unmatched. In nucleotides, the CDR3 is TGTGCCAGTAGTATAGGACAGGGGAACACTGAAGCTTTCTTT. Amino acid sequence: CASSIGQGNTEAFF.